This is a list of T cell receptor beta chains from one sample in a study of blood T cell dynamics during melanoma immunotherapy. Libraries were prepared by immunoSEQ multiplex PCR; TCRdb keeps only in-frame clonotypes and omits some of them. In the table there are about 1,800 clones, 65% to 85% of which are singletons. Material: blood, obtained from a patient treated with checkpoint blockade. The origin of the receptors is a human donor with melanoma. The CDR3 runs from the conserved cysteine through the conserved F or W. A D gene is named only where the DNA matches it firmly. Part of the rows lack a size; the others show once, few, many or a class for expanded clones.

TRBV7-2	NA	NA	TRBJ1-1	CASSFMNTEAFF	TGTGCCAGCAGTTTTATGAACACTGAAGCTTTCTTT
TRBV5-1	TRBD1	NA	TRBJ1-5	CASSLGQGSNQPQHF	TGCGCCAGCAGCCTCGGACAGGGGAGCAATCAGCCCCAGCATTTT
TRBV5-8	NA	NA	TRBJ2-3	CASSLLGGGADTQYF	TGTGCCAGCAGCTTGTTGGGGGGCGGGGCGGATACGCAGTATTTT
TRBV19	NA	NA	TRBJ2-2	CASSTLETITGELFF	TGTGCCAGTAGTACCCTCGAGACAATCACCGGGGAGCTGTTTTTT
TRBV10-1	TRBD1	NA	TRBJ2-3	CANRGPGDTQYF	TGCGCCAACAGGGGGCCTGGGGATACGCAGTATTTT
TRBV7-2	NA	NA	TRBJ1-6	CASSPGMSNSPLHF	TGTGCCAGCAGCCCAGGGATGAGTAATTCACCCCTCCACTTT
TRBV7-2	TRBD1	NA	TRBJ2-5	CASSYASGQGEETQYF	TGTGCCAGCAGCTACGCGTCGGGACAGGGGGAAGAGACCCAGTACTTC
TRBV6-5	NA	NA	TRBJ2-3	CASSLGGAGTDTQYF	TGTGCCAGCAGTCTCGGGGGCGCCGGCACAGATACGCAGTATTTT
TRBV5-4	TRBD1	NA	TRBJ1-1	CASSWGQGPNTEAFF	TGTGCCAGCAGCTGGGGACAGGGGCCGAACACTGAAGCTTTCTTT
TRBV7-2	TRBD2	few	TRBJ2-1	CASSRDRGTSGYNEQFF	TGTGCCAGCAGCCGTGATAGAGGGACTAGCGGCTACAATGAGCAGTTCTTC
TRBV25-1	NA	NA	TRBJ1-2	CASTSENYGYTF	TGTGCCAGCACCTCCGAGAACTATGGCTACACCTTC
TRBV6-1	NA	NA	TRBJ1-6	CASSEGGGAYNSPLHF	TGTGCCAGCAGTGAAGGAGGGGGGGCCTATAATTCACCCCTCCACTTT
TRBV7-9	TRBD2	NA	TRBJ2-5	CASSSTSGEETQYF	TGTGCCAGCAGCTCCACTAGCGGGGAAGAGACCCAGTACTTC
TRBV6-5	NA	NA	TRBJ2-2	CASSYSEGVGELFF	TGTGCCAGCAGTTACTCGGAGGGCGTCGGGGAGCTGTTTTTT
TRBV7-2	TRBD2	NA	TRBJ2-3	CASSLERGPAQGTQYF	TGTGCCAGCAGCTTAGAGCGGGGGCCTGCGCAAGGTACGCAGTATTTT
TRBV28	NA	NA	TRBJ1-5	CASGLEGNQPQHF	TGTGCCTCCGGGTTGGAAGGCAATCAGCCCCAGCATTTT
TRBV6-5	NA	NA	TRBJ1-6	CASSYDGSSPLHF	TGTGCCAGCAGTTATGATGGGAGTTCACCCCTCCACTTT
TRBV9	TRBD1	NA	TRBJ1-1	CASSISGTANTEAFF	TGTGCCAGCAGCATTTCCGGGACAGCGAACACTGAAGCTTTCTTT
TRBV21-1	NA	NA	TRBJ1-2	CASSPGPVGYTF	TGTGCCAGCAGCCCTGGGCCAGTAGGTTACACCTTC